This T cell receptor (beta chain) was retrieved from a study of blood T cell repertoires in COVID-19. Repertoires were generated with immunoSEQ multiplex PCR, while TCRdb's copy carries only in-frame clones and drops some. The sample contains around 150,000 clones, 80% to 90% of which appear only once. The TCR sequence derives from a man aged 55 to 70 with acute or convalescent COVID-19. Specimen: peripheral blood.

As DNA, the CDR3 is TGCGCCAGCAGCTCTCTAAGCAACGGACAGGTTAACTATGGCTACACCTTC. It is translated as CASSSLSNGQVNYGYTF. The chain combines TRBV5-1 with TRBJ1-2; 7 bases agree with TRBD1. With 3 bases clipped from V and 1 base from J, the junction kept 12 bases outside the gene matches. The length of the CDR3 is 17 residues. The V gene's germline CDR1 is SGHRS and CDR2 YFSETQ.